These 13 T cell receptor beta chains came from one sample sequenced in a study of T-cell memory formation after mild COVID-19. In TCRdb, the 5' RACE reads were re-called with MiXCR into one record per CDR3 protein. The sample shows 450,000 or so distinct CDR3 sequences, around 27% of them seen only once. The sequenced sample was PBMCs or a T cell subset sorted from them (not recorded which). These receptors came from an adult woman who had mild COVID-19 (a few samples of this study predate the infection). Cell type and time point are not known.

Only a few counts were recorded for this clonotype. The chain links TRBV20-1 to TRBJ2-7; TRBD2 matches at 11 bases. With V trimmed by 5 bases and J by 6 bases, 9 bases remained unmatched. Germline V gives CDR1 DFQATT, CDR2 SNEGSKA (reference sequence). The CDR3 totals 14 residues. CDR3 loop: CSAPSGRSPGEQYF. The CDR3 DNA is TGCAGTGCTCCTAGCGGGAGGTCCCCCGGCGAGCAGTACTTC.

The chain couples TRBV6-6 to TRBJ2-3; the D gene is possibly TRBD2 (5 bases). The V and J ends lost 8 bases and 1 base respectively, with 16 bases between them. CDR1 is MNHNY and CDR2 is SVGAGI in the germline V gene (reference sequence). The CDR3 has 15 residues. This CDR3 is CASGSRESGTDTQYF. Written as DNA, the CDR3 is TGTGCCAGCGGATCACGGGAAAGCGGCACAGATACGCAGTATTTT.

This clonotype showed up just a few times. The chain employs TRBV20-1 and TRBJ1-4; D is unclear. The CDR3 has 15 amino acids. V lost 0 bases and J lost 10, with 18 bases in between. CDR1 DFQATT and CDR2 SNEGSKA come from the germline V gene (reference sequence). CDR3: CSARDLLAPVGKLFF. CDR3 nucleotides: TGCAGTGCTAGAGATTTATTGGCTCCGGTGGGAAAACTGTTTTTT.

This clonotype was observed a handful of times. The chain recombines TRBV3-1 with TRBJ2-4, with a weak D call TRBD1 (5 bases). V was shortened by 5 bases and J by 6 bases, with 14 bases between the two germline ends. This CDR3 spans 14 amino acids. Germline CDR1 LGHDT, CDR2 YNNKEL (reference sequence). This chain's CDR3 is CASSEQNRRNIQYF. The DNA for the CDR3 is TGTGCCAGCAGCGAACAAAACAGGAGAAACATTCAGTACTTC.

J is TRBJ2-7 and V is TRBV7-9; no clear D gene. Trimming removed 1 base at V and 4 bases at J, with 8 bases between. The CDR3 extends over 13 amino acids. In germline, CDR1 is SEHNR, CDR2 FQNEAQ (reference sequence). The CDR3 is CASSLDLRYEQYF. The CDR3 region has the DNA TGTGCCAGCAGCTTAGACCTCCGGTACGAGCAGTACTTC.

This clonotype was seen many times. The chain combines TRBV5-1 with TRBJ1-6; 7 bases fit TRBD1. V lost 4 bases and J lost 4; bases outside the gene matches: 2. The CDR3 runs to 14 residues. Germline-derived CDR1 and CDR2 are SGHRS and YFSETQ. The CDR3 sequence: CASSGGQYNSPLHF. The CDR3 DNA sequence: TGCGCCAGCAGCGGGGGACAGTATAATTCACCCCTCCACTTT. Filled out from reference TRBV5-1 and TRBJ1-6, the complete variable domain reads KAGVTQTPRYLIKTRGQQVTLSCSPISGHRSVSWYQQTPGQGLQFLFEYFSETQRNKGNFPGRFSGRQFSNSRSEMNVSTLELGDSALYLCASSGGQYNSPLHFGNGTRLTVT.

The chain is built from TRBV12-3 or TRBV12-4 and TRBJ2-1; perhaps TRBD2 as D (6 bases). The CDR3 has 15 amino acids. Trimming removed 2 bases at V and 8 bases at J, with 16 bases between. In DNA, the CDR3 is TGTGCCAGCAGTTTAAGGGATCGGGGGTACGATGAGCAGTTCTTC. Translating gives CASSLRDRGYDEQFF.

This clonotype was counted between two and nine times. The rearrangement links TRBV30 to TRBJ2-7, with D perhaps matching TRBD1 or TRBD2 (6 bases each). Trimming removed 1 base at V and 3 bases at J, with 10 bases between. Germline values: CDR1 GTSNPN, CDR2 SVGIG (reference sequence). The CDR3 sequence is 13 residues long. DNA of the CDR3: TGTGCCTGGAGTGAAGGGGGGAGCTACGAGCAGTACTTC. Protein: CAWSEGGSYEQYF. Supplemented by reference TRBV30 and TRBJ2-7, the full variable domain reads SQTIHQWPATLVQPVGSPLSLECTVEGTSNPNLYWYRQAAGRGLQLLFYSVGIGQISSEVPQNLSASRPQDRQFILSSKKLLLSDSGFYLCAWSEGGSYEQYFGPGTRLTVT.

This chain links TRBV20-1 with TRBJ2-7; D is undetermined. CDR1 is DFQATT and CDR2 is SNEGSKA in the germline V gene (reference sequence). The CDR3 has 11 amino acids. V dropped 1 base and J dropped 6 bases, with 7 bases sitting between them. CDR3 bases: TGCAGTGCTAGAGGGTCTGGCGAGCAGTACTTC. Encoded protein: CSARGSGEQYF.

There are many counts of this clonotype. Here the CDR3 reads CASSLAGDEQYF. CDR3 DNA: TGCGCCAGCAGCTTGGCAGGGGACGAGCAGTACTTC. The V and J genes are TRBV5-1 and TRBJ2-7; perhaps TRBD1 as D (6 bases). This CDR3 contains 12 residues. The V gene lost 0 bases and the J gene lost 5 bases, with 6 bases spanning the gap. Germline assignment: CDR1 SGHRS and CDR2 YFSETQ.

This clonotype occurred many times. The V call is TRBV3-1, the J call TRBJ1-1; D ambiguous. The V end lost 6 bases, the J end lost 5 bases, and 13 bases lay between the germline ends. The CDR3 consists of 13 residues. CDR1 is LGHDT and CDR2 is YNNKEL in the germline V gene (reference sequence). The CDR3 is CASSSVMGTEAFF. The CDR3 DNA follows: TGTGCCAGCAGTTCTGTAATGGGAACTGAAGCTTTCTTT. Using reference TRBV3-1 and TRBJ1-1 for the parts outside the CDR3, the full variable domain is DTAVSQTPKYLVTQMGNDKSIKCEQNLGHDTMYWYKQDSKKFLKIMFSYNNKELIINETVPNRFSPKSPDKAHLNLHINSLELGDSAVYFCASSSVMGTEAFFGQGTRLTVV.

This clonotype was seen more than once but under ten times. This chain links TRBV5-4 with TRBJ2-4; no firm D call. Germline assignment: CDR1 SGHNT and CDR2 YYREEE (reference sequence). The CDR3 has 13 residues. V was cut by 4 bases and J by 9 bases, with 14 bases left in between. The CDR3 sequence: CASSGKAGSIQYF. CDR3 DNA sequence: TGTGCCAGCAGCGGTAAGGCAGGTAGCATTCAGTACTTC.

This clonotype was seen a few times. V gene TRBV7-8 combines with J gene TRBJ2-7; possible D gene TRBD2, 6 bases. The CDR3 runs to 15 residues. Germline V gene sequence: CDR1 SGHVS, CDR2 FQNEAQ. V lost 1 base, J lost 1 base, and 11 bases lay in between. In nucleotides, the CDR3 is TGTGCCAGCAGCTTAGTTCGGGGGAGGTCCTACGAGCAGTACTTC. It is translated as CASSLVRGRSYEQYF.